This entry concerns a single T cell receptor (beta chain). Assay used: immunoSEQ multiplex PCR; TCRdb lists only in-frame clones, some missing. The table lists 120,000 or so clones, about 75% of them singletons. The sample originates from a study of blood T cell repertoires in COVID-19. Germline CDR1 and CDR2: SGHRS and YFSETQ. Trimming took off 3 bases at V and 3 bases at J, with 12 bases between the two ends. This CDR3 comprises 14 residues. Sequenced input: peripheral blood. The receptor was derived from a woman of 80 years or more with active or convalescent COVID-19. V is TRBV5-1 and J is TRBJ1-1, with D tentatively TRBD1 (5 bases). The CDR3 spells CASSSQGAHTEAFF. For the CDR3, the DNA is TGCGCCAGCAGCTCCCAAGGGGCGCACACTGAAGCTTTCTTT. Full variable domain (outside the CDR3, taken from reference TRBV5-1 and TRBJ1-1): KAGVTQTPRYLIKTRGQQVTLSCSPISGHRSVSWYQQTPGQGLQFLFEYFSETQRNKGNFPGRFSGRQFSNSRSEMNVSTLELGDSALYLCASSSQGAHTEAFFGQGTRLTVV.